This T cell receptor beta chain came from a study of blood T cell repertoires in COVID-19. Whole-study context: Collection of acute and convalescent COVID-19 samples took place in the United States, Italy and Spain. From T cells, B-cell-depleted T cells, or PBMCs came the material, which was cDNA or gDNA.

The method was immunoSEQ multiplex PCR; TCRdb's version includes in-frame clones alone and lacks a portion of them. This sample has 95,000 to 120,000 clones; less than 85% occur once, and the top ten carry approximately 13%. The CDR3 spans 15 residues. The V end lost 3 bases, the J end lost 4 bases, and 12 bases lay between the germline ends. In germline, CDR1 is SGHVS, CDR2 FNYEAQ. This clone was seen only once. This chain uses TRBV7-6 with TRBJ2-2; D might be TRBD2 (6 bases). The material sequenced was peripheral blood. The sequence came from a human donor in a cohort sampled during active COVID-19. CDR3 amino acids: CASSLRDRSTGELFF. The CDR3 nucleotides read TGTGCCAGCAGCTTGCGGGACCGGTCCACCGGGGAGCTGTTTTTT.